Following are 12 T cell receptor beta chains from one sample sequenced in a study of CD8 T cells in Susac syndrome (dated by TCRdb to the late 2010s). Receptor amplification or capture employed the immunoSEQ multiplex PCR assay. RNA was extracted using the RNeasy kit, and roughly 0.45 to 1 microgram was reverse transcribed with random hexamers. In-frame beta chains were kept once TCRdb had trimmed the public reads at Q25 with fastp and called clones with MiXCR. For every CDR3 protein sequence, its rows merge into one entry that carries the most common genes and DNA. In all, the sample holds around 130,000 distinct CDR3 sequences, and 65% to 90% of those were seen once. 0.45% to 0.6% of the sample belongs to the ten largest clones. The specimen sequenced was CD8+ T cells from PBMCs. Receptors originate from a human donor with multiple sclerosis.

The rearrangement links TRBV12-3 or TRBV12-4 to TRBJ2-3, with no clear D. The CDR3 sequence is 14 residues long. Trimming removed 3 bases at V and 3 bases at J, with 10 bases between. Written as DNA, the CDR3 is TGTGCCAGCAGTTTTAACCGGGCTACAGATACGCAGTATTTT. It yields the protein CASSFNRATDTQYF.

CDR3 bases: TGTGCCAGCAGCCAAATCGTTGGACTAGCGGGGGGGGTTCCGTACAATGAGCAGTTCTTC. It encodes CASSQIVGLAGGVPYNEQFF. This chain uses TRBV3-1 with TRBJ2-1; 15 bases are a match to TRBD2. This CDR3 region has 20 residues. Germline CDR1 reads LGHDT; CDR2 reads YNNKEL (reference sequence). V shed 2 bases, J shed 4 bases, and the junction held 12 bases outside the gene matches.

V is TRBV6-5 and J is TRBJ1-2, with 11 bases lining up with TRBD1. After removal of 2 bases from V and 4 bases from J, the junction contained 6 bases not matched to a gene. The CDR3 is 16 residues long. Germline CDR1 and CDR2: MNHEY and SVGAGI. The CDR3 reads CASSYTGTGGFYGYTF. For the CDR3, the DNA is TGTGCCAGCAGTTACACCGGGACAGGGGGATTCTATGGCTACACCTTC.

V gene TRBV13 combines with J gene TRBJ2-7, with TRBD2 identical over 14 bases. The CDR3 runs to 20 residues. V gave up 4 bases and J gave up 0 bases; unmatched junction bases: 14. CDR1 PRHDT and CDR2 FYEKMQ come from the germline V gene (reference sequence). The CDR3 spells CASSSSGATSGGGVSYEQYF. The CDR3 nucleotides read TGTGCCAGCAGCTCCTCCGGGGCGACTAGCGGGGGGGGAGTCTCCTACGAGCAGTACTTC.

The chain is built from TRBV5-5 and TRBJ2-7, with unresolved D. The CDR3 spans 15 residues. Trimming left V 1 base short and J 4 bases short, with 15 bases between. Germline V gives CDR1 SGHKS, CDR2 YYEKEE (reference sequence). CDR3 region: CASSLRWQLGYEQYV. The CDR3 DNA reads TGTGCCAGCAGCTTGAGGTGGCAGCTCGGGTACGAGCAGTACGTC.

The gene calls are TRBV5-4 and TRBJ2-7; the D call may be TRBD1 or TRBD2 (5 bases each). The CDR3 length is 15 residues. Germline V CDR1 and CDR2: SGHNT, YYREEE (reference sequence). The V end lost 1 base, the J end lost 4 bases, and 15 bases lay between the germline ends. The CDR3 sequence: CASSLCHRDRYEQYV. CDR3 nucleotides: TGTGCCAGCAGCTTGTGTCATCGGGACCGATACGAGCAGTACGTC.

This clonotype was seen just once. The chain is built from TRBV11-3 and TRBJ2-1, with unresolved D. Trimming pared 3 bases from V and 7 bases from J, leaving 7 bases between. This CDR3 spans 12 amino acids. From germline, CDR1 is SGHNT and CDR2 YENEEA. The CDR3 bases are TGTGCCAGCAGCTTTGACACAAATGAGCAGTTCTTC. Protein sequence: CASSFDTNEQFF. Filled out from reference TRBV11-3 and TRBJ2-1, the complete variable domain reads EAGVVQSPRYKIIEKKQPVAFWCNPISGHNTLYWYLQNLGQGPELLIRYENEEAVDDSQLPKDRFSAERLKGVDSTLKIQPAELGDSAVYLCASSFDTNEQFFGPGTRLTVL.

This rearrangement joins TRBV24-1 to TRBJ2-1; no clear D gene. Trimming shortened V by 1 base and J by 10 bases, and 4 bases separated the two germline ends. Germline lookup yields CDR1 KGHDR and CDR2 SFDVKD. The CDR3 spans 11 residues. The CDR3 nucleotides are TGTGCCACCAGTGATTTAGGAGAGCAGTTCTTC. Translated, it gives CATSDLGEQFF.

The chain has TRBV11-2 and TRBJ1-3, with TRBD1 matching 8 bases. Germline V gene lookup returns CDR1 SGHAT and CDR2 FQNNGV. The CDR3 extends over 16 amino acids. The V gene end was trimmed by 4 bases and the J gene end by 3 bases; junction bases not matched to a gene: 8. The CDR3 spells CASSSRTGQVGNTIYF. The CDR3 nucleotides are TGTGCCAGCAGCTCCCGTACGGGACAGGTTGGAAACACCATATATTTT.

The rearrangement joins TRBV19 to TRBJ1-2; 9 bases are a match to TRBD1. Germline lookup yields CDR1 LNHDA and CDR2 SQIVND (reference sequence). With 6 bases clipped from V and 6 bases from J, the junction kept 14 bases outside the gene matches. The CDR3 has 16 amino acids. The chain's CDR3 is CASRIGTGIPLDGYTF. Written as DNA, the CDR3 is TGTGCCAGTAGAATCGGGACAGGGATCCCCCTGGATGGCTACACCTTC.

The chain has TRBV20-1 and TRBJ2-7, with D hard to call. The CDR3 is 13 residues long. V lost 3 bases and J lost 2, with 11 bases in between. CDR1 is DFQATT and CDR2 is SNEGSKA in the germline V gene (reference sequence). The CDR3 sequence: CSARERVTYEQYF. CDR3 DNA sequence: TGCAGTGCTAGGGAGAGAGTTACCTACGAGCAGTACTTC.

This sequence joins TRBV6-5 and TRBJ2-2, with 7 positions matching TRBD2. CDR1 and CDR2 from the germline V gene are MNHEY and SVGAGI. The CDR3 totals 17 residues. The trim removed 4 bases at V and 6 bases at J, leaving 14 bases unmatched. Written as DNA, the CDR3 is TGTGCCAGCAGTTGGACCCTGGGGGGAGGGGTCGCCGGGGAGCTGTTTTTT. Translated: CASSWTLGGGVAGELFF.